The 28 T cell receptor beta chains below come from one sample, sequenced in a study of post-analysis software for immune sequencing data. Sequencing libraries made from TCR beta cDNA carried unique molecular identifiers. TCRdb fed the PCR reads into MiXCR, producing one record per CDR3 protein. The sample carries about 460,000 distinct CDR3 sequences, approximately 45% recorded once. General study findings and limits: Patients used four to six TRBV segments, including TRBV5-6, TRBV5-1 and TRBV20-1, more often than controls.

These receptors have no identified antigens. The material sequenced was blood. All receptors derive from a girl aged 10-17 years with multiple sclerosis.

This clonotype was picked up a small number of times. V and J are TRBV20-1 and TRBJ2-1, with D perhaps TRBD2 (7 bases). The CDR3 covers 14 residues. Trimming cost V 3 bases and J 3 bases, with 12 bases left between them. Germline V CDR1 and CDR2: DFQATT, SNEGSKA (reference sequence). CDR3 nucleotide sequence: TGCAGTGCTAGCTGGGGGGGCGGCTACAATGAGCAGTTCTTC. Encoded protein: CSASWGGGYNEQFF.

This clonotype has a handful of counts. CDR3 sequence: CASSLDTTPTPTSGANVLTF. The CDR3 coding sequence is TGTGCCAGCAGCTTGGATACCACCCCGACCCCCACCTCTGGGGCCAACGTCCTGACTTTC. This chain connects TRBV7-3 to TRBJ2-6, with no clear D. Germline CDR1 and CDR2: SGHTA and FQGTGA. The CDR3 consists of 20 residues. The germline V and J ends were trimmed by 3 bases and 0 bases, with 21 bases remaining between them. The full variable domain, completed using reference TRBV7-3 and TRBJ2-6, is GAGVSQTPSNKVTEKGKYVELRCDPISGHTALYWYRQSLGQGPEFLIYFQGTGAADDSGLPNDRFFAVRPEGSVSTLKIQRTERGDSAVYLCASSLDTTPTPTSGANVLTFGAGSRLTVL.

The V and J genes are TRBV30 and TRBJ2-7, with no clear D. V gave up 2 bases and J gave up 6 bases, with 17 bases separating them. The CDR3 extends over 14 amino acids. Germline V CDR1 and CDR2: GTSNPN, SVGIG (reference sequence). The CDR3 region has the DNA TGTGCCTGGAGTATGGGCATCGGCGCGGTCGAGCAGTACTTC. It is translated as CAWSMGIGAVEQYF.

This clonotype was recorded a few times. The chain carries TRBV7-9 and TRBJ1-4; TRBD1 matches 8 bases. Per the germline V gene, CDR1 is SEHNR and CDR2 is FQNEAQ (reference sequence). The junction had 7 bases not matched to a gene; V was cut back by 5 bases and J by 5 bases. This CDR3 region has 15 residues. CDR3 coding DNA: TGTGCCAGCAGCCCCGGACAGGGAGTGAATGAAAAACTGTTTTTT. This gives the protein CASSPGQGVNEKLFF.

The chain couples TRBV12-3 or TRBV12-4 to TRBJ2-5, with TRBD2 matching over 12 bases. The CDR3 consists of 15 residues. Trimming at V came to 3 bases and at J to 13 bases, leaving 12 bases not matched to a gene. As DNA, the CDR3 is TGTGCCAGCAGTTTGGGAGGGACTAGCGGGTCCGTGCCGTACTTC. Encoded protein: CASSLGGTSGSVPYF.

The gene calls are TRBV7-3 and TRBJ1-1; unclear D gene. The V gene's germline CDR1 is SGHTA and CDR2 FQGTGA. V lost 2 bases, J lost 3 bases, and 13 bases lay in between. There are 15 residues in the CDR3. CDR3 protein: CASSLGSIRDTEAFF. For the CDR3, the DNA is TGTGCCAGCAGCTTAGGGAGCATTAGGGACACTGAAGCTTTCTTT.

This clonotype showed up just a few times. The chain carries TRBV7-9 and TRBJ2-7, with TRBD2 matching over 8 bases. Germline V gene data show CDR1 as SEHNR and CDR2 as FQNEAQ (reference sequence). V dropped 3 bases and J dropped 3; count of bases not matched to a gene: 7. CDR3 length: 15 amino acids. The CDR3 sequence: CASSFGLALGYEQYF. CDR3 DNA sequence: TGTGCCAGCAGCTTCGGACTAGCCCTAGGCTACGAGCAGTACTTC.

This clonotype showed up just a few times. The J gene is TRBJ2-7, the V gene TRBV2, with D perhaps being TRBD1 or TRBD2 (6 bases each). Germline V gene lookup returns CDR1 SNHLY and CDR2 FYNNEI. V gave up 10 bases and J gave up 3 bases, with 16 bases separating them. CDR3 length: 13 amino acids. CDR3: CATGLQGLYEQYF. For the CDR3, the DNA is TGTGCCACGGGACTTCAGGGGCTCTACGAGCAGTACTTC.

The chain carries TRBV11-2 and TRBJ2-5; 7 nucleotides agree with TRBD1. The closer fit of TRBJ2-7 to the DNA end suggests the J call may be wrong. The CDR3 totals 15 residues. Germline V lookup: CDR1 SGHAT, CDR2 FQNNGV. The CDR3 spells CASSLTPTGDIEQYF. The CDR3 nucleotides are TGTGCCAGCAGCTTAACCCCCACAGGGGATATCGAGCAGTACTTC.

The genes are TRBV6-5 and TRBJ2-7; D is possibly TRBD2 (6 bases). Germline V gives CDR1 MNHEY, CDR2 SVGAGI. Trimming took 6 bases from V and 2 from J, leaving 14 bases between them. The CDR3 loop spans 14 amino acids. Written as DNA, the CDR3 is TGTGCCAGCAGCCTGGGGAGGACCGCCTACGAGCAGTACTTC. The encoded protein is CASSLGRTAYEQYF.

This clonotype was counted between two and nine times. The V and J genes are TRBV12-3 or TRBV12-4 and TRBJ2-7; TRBD1 matches 8 bases. The CDR3 totals 14 residues. Trimming removed 7 bases from V and 2 bases from J; junction bases left unmatched: 7. The CDR3 sequence: CASTNRGKTYEQYF. Written as DNA, the CDR3 is TGTGCCAGCACCAACAGGGGGAAGACCTACGAGCAGTACTTC.

The rearrangement joins TRBV20-1 to TRBJ2-5; TRBD1 might be the D (6 bases). The germline V gene has CDR1 DFQATT and CDR2 SNEGSKA (reference sequence). Trimming stripped 3 bases from V and 6 bases from J, with 23 bases between. CDR3 length equals 16 residues. The CDR3 DNA is TGCAGTGCTAGTATGCCTGCTGGGACACGCGGTCAGACCCAGTACTTC. It is translated as CSASMPAGTRGQTQYF.

V and J are TRBV7-2 and TRBJ2-7; D gene unclear. The germline V gene has CDR1 SGHTA and CDR2 FQGNSA. The CDR3 covers 11 residues. V dropped 6 bases and J dropped 6 bases, with 9 bases sitting between them. The DNA for the CDR3 is TGTGCCAGCAGTCCGGGCCCCGAGCAGTACTTC. It specifies CASSPGPEQYF.

This chain connects TRBV9 to TRBJ1-1, with D uncertain. CDR1 SGDLS and CDR2 YYNGEE come from the germline V gene. The CDR3 covers 11 residues. Trimming left V 2 bases short and J 10 bases short, with 9 bases between. The CDR3 nucleotides are TGTGCCAGCAGCGTGGGCATTTCAGCTTTCTTT. It codes for CASSVGISAFF.

This chain connects TRBV7-9 to TRBJ2-7, with D maybe TRBD1 (5 bases). Trimming stripped 3 bases from V and 5 bases from J, with 11 bases between. CDR3 length: 13 residues. CDR1 is SEHNR, CDR2 FQNEAQ, per germline (reference sequence). CDR3 in amino acids: CASSFGRDDEQYF. The DNA for the CDR3 is TGTGCCAGCAGCTTCGGCAGGGATGACGAGCAGTACTTC. The whole variable domain, remainder taken from reference TRBV7-9 and TRBJ2-7, is DTGVSQNPRHKITKRGQNVTFRCDPISEHNRLYWYRQTLGQGPEFLTYFQNEAQLEKSRLLSDRFSAERPKGSFSTLEIQRTEQGDSAMYLCASSFGRDDEQYFGPGTRLTVT.

J is TRBJ2-1 and V is TRBV6-6, with TRBD2 matching over 8 bases. The V segment lost 8 bases and the J segment 10 bases; nucleotides outside the gene matches: 13. The germline CDR1 and CDR2 sequences are MNHNY and SVGAGI (reference sequence). This CDR3 is 14 amino acids long. The CDR3 bases are TGTGCCAGCGGCCTTAGCGGGACCTCCTACGAGCAGTTCTTC. This codes for CASGLSGTSYEQFF.

The rearrangement uses TRBV28 and TRBJ1-5; TRBD1 matches at 7 bases. The J segment lost 6 bases and the V segment lost 10 bases, leaving 6 bases of the junction unmatched. The CDR3 has 12 residues. CDR1 is MDHEN, CDR2 SYDVKM, per germline. In nucleotides, the CDR3 is TGTGCCATCCAGGGGGGGCCTCAGCCCCAGCATTTT. Protein: CAIQGGPQPQHF.

V and J are TRBV20-1 and TRBJ2-2, with D maybe TRBD2 (6 bases). Deletions cut 6 bases from V and 5 bases from J, with 7 bases between. The CDR3 has 11 amino acids. CDR1 is DFQATT and CDR2 is SNEGSKA in the germline V gene (reference sequence). Here the CDR3 DNA reads TGCAGTGCCCGGGGGACCGGGGAGCTGTTTTTT. It is translated as CSARGTGELFF.

The genes are TRBV29-1 and TRBJ2-1; 7 bases align to TRBD1. This CDR3 comprises 14 residues. From germline, CDR1 is SQVTM and CDR2 ANQGSEA. V was pared by 3 bases and J by 4 bases, with 6 bases of the junction left unmatched. This CDR3 is CSVEGQPGYNEQFF. As DNA, the CDR3 is TGCAGCGTTGAGGGACAGCCGGGATACAATGAGCAGTTCTTC.

The chain employs TRBV4-1 and TRBJ2-1; the match to TRBD2 covers 8 bases. J lost 4 bases, V lost 0 bases, and 5 bases had no gene match. CDR1 and CDR2 from the germline V gene are MGHRA and YSYEKL. The CDR3 runs to 16 residues. The CDR3 here is CASSQDIASGYNEQFF. DNA of the CDR3: TGCGCCAGCAGCCAAGATATAGCTAGCGGGTACAATGAGCAGTTCTTC.

This clonotype has just a few counts. The CDR3 is CASSFPSENEQFF. CDR3 DNA sequence: TGTGCCAGCAGTTTCCCTAGCGAGAATGAGCAGTTCTTC. The V gene is TRBV12-3 or TRBV12-4, the J gene TRBJ2-1; D might be TRBD2 (6 bases). CDR3 length equals 13 residues. Trimming took off 3 bases at V and 7 bases at J, with 10 bases between the two ends.

The J gene is TRBJ2-5, the V gene TRBV11-2; 14 positions match TRBD2. V lost 5 bases and J lost 4; bases outside the gene matches: 6. The CDR3 totals 16 residues. The germline gives CDR1 SGHAT, CDR2 FQNNGV. The DNA for the CDR3 is TGTGCCAGCAGCCATGGGACTAGCGGGAGAGGAGAGACCCAGTACTTC. It translates to CASSHGTSGRGETQYF.

This sequence joins TRBV20-1 and TRBJ2-3; the match to TRBD2 covers 9 bases. CDR1 and CDR2 (germline): DFQATT, SNEGSKA (reference sequence). The CDR3 has 14 amino acids. V lost 6 bases to trimming and J lost 3 bases; unmatched junction nucleotides: 7. The DNA for the CDR3 is TGCAGTGCCCCCCCAAGCGGGAGGACAGATACGCAGTATTTT. This sequence encodes CSAPPSGRTDTQYF.

This rearrangement joins TRBV7-6 to TRBJ2-5; D could derive from TRBD1 or TRBD2 (5 bases each). The CDR3 runs to 14 residues. The V end was cut by 5 bases, the J end by 3 bases, with 13 bases between. Germline CDR1 reads SGHVS; CDR2 reads FNYEAQ. The CDR3 sequence: CASSPLGREETQYF. The CDR3 bases are TGTGCCAGCAGCCCTTTGGGGCGGGAAGAGACCCAGTACTTC.

The CDR3 loop is CASSFEGVAYEQYF. The CDR3 DNA reads as TGTGCCAGCAGTTTTGAGGGGGTAGCCTACGAGCAGTACTTC. The rearrangement uses TRBV12-3 or TRBV12-4 and TRBJ2-7; D is perhaps TRBD1 (6 bases). This CDR3 is 14 amino acids long. Trimming took 3 bases from V and 2 from J, leaving 11 bases between them.

This clonotype was recorded many times. One end of the junction varies from germline; a read error may be responsible. CDR3 residues: CASSLGGGSNQPQHF. The CDR3 DNA sequence: TGTGCCAGCAGCCTGGGGGGAGGGAGCAATCAGCCCCAGCATTTT. V is TRBV5-1 and J is TRBJ1-5; weak D call: TRBD1 (5 bases). Per germline, CDR1 SGHRS and CDR2 YFSETQ. The CDR3 is 15 amino acids.

The V and J genes are TRBV20-1 and TRBJ2-5, with TRBD1 as a possible D gene (5 bases). The J call may be faulty, since TRBJ2-7 better matches the DNA end. This CDR3 has 14 amino acids. Looked up from germline, CDR1 is DFQATT and CDR2 is SNEGSKA (reference sequence). The CDR3 region is CSAIGASTAYEQYF. CDR3 nucleotide sequence: TGCAGTGCTATTGGGGCTTCCACCGCCTACGAGCAGTACTTC.

This clonotype was found a few times. The chain links TRBV29-1 to TRBJ1-4, with 9 nucleotides matching TRBD1. Germline CDR1 and CDR2: SQVTM and ANQGSEA. The V segment lost 6 bases and the J segment 8 bases; nucleotides outside the gene matches: 7. The CDR3 sequence is 13 residues long. The CDR3 DNA reads as TGCAGCGTCATGGACAGGGGATTAGAAAAACTGTTTTTT. It yields the protein CSVMDRGLEKLFF.